These T cell receptor beta chains were read from a single sample in a study of CD8 T cells in ankylosing spondylitis. TCRdb reanalysed the 5' RACE reads using MiXCR and keeps one entry per CDR3 protein. The sample includes some 840,000 distinct CDR3 sequences, 10% to 15% of them seen just once. Sample: blood, either unsorted or a sorted T cell fraction (not recorded which). These receptors all stem from a male donor with ankylosing spondylitis. CDR3s include the opening cysteine and the closing phenylalanine or tryptophan. Fields, in order: D gene, V gene, clone size, J gene, CDR3 DNA, CDR3 protein. A D gene is named only where the DNA matches it firmly. Clone sizes are given selectively: once, few, many, or a class where the clone is expanded.

-	TRBV19	few	TRBJ1-4	TGTGCCAGTTCAGGGGTTGGAACTAATGAAAAACTGTTTTTT	CASSGVGTNEKLFF
-	TRBV20-1	few	TRBJ2-7	TGCAGTGCTAGAGAGACAGGACTGACCTACGAGCAGTACTTC	CSARETGLTYEQYF
TRBD1	TRBV5-1	few	TRBJ2-7	TGCGCCAGCAGCCGGGGTGGGACAGGGGCGTTCCGATTCTACGAGCAGTACTTC	CASSRGGTGAFRFYEQYF
-	TRBV20-1	-	TRBJ2-1	TGCAGTGCTAGAGATCCGGTGGGCCACTCCTACAATGAGCAGTTCTTC	CSARDPVGHSYNEQFF
-	TRBV6-6	-	TRBJ2-1	TGTGCCAGCAGTTACGGATTCAATGAGCAGTTCTTC	CASSYGFNEQFF
-	TRBV4-3	-	TRBJ2-7	TGCGCCAGCAGCCAAGAGAGGCAAGAGTACTTC	CASSQERQEYF
-	TRBV7-9	-	TRBJ2-1	TGTGCCAGCAGCCGGACCCGACAGGAGCCAGGGAATGAGCAGTTCTTC	CASSRTRQEPGNEQFF
TRBD2	TRBV5-4	-	TRBJ2-1	TGTGCCAGCAGCTTGGGGCGGGGGGGCCTAAATGAGCAGTTCTTC	CASSLGRGGLNEQFF
-	TRBV6-5	many	TRBJ1-2	TGTGCCAGCAGTTACGCAGTTTATGGCGGCTACACCTTC	CASSYAVYGGYTF
-	TRBV27	-	TRBJ1-1	TGTGCCAGCATATCTCCGAACACTGAAGCTTTCTTT	CASISPNTEAFF
-	TRBV20-1	few	TRBJ2-7	TGCAGTGCTAGAAAAACAGGGCGGGCGTACGAGCAGTACTTC	CSARKTGRAYEQYF
-	TRBV20-1	-	TRBJ2-3	TGCAGTGCTCTTAGCGGAGCTAGCACAGGTACGCAGTATTTT	CSALSGASTGTQYF
TRBD1	TRBV4-1	-	TRBJ1-2	TGCGCCAGCAGCCAGGGACTCCGGGACAGGGGGTATATCTATGGCTACACCTTC	CASSQGLRDRGYIYGYTF
-	TRBV6-1	few	TRBJ1-2	TGTGCCAGCAGTCTGACAGCGGGCGTGAGGGGCTACACCTTC	CASSLTAGVRGYTF
-	TRBV4-2	many	TRBJ2-2	TGTGCCAGCAGCCAGGACCGTGGGGTCGGGGAGCTGTTTTTT	CASSQDRGVGELFF
TRBD1	TRBV12-5	few	TRBJ1-2	TGTGCTAGTGGTTCAACGACAGGGCACTATGGCTACACCTTC	CASGSTTGHYGYTF
-	TRBV5-1	-	TRBJ2-2	TGCGCCAGCAGCTTGCTGTCAGGGGCAATGAACACCGGGGAGCTGTTTTTT	CASSLLSGAMNTGELFF
TRBD1	TRBV28	many	TRBJ1-2	TGTGCCAGCAGTTTCCGGTATCACAGGGGCTCTACCTATGGCTACACCTTC	CASSFRYHRGSTYGYTF
TRBD1	TRBV20-1	-	TRBJ2-7	TGCAGTGCTGGTAGGGACTGGACAGGGGCCTCCTACGAGCAGTACTTC	CSAGRDWTGASYEQYF
TRBD1	TRBV20-1	-	TRBJ1-5	TGCAGTGCAAAAACTCACGGACAGGGAGGGAACCAGCCCCAGCATTTT	CSAKTHGQGGNQPQHF
TRBD2	TRBV20-1	-	TRBJ2-5	TGCAGTGCTAGGCCTAGCGGGGTCCAAGAGACCCAGTACTTC	CSARPSGVQETQYF
-	TRBV6-2/TRBV6-3	-	TRBJ2-1	TGTGCCAGCAGTTACATCATCAATGAGCAGTTCTTC	CASSYIINEQFF
-	TRBV20-1	many	TRBJ1-5	TGCAGTGCTCTGGGACATAGCAATCAGCCCCAGCATTTT	CSALGHSNQPQHF
-	TRBV6-5	few	TRBJ1-6	TGTGCCAGCAGTTACCGGGGGGCTAATTCACCCCTCCACTTT	CASSYRGANSPLHF
-	TRBV6-2/TRBV6-3	few	TRBJ2-1	TGTGCCAGCAGTTACAGAAACCCCGTCTACAATGAGCAGTTCTTC	CASSYRNPVYNEQFF
-	TRBV20-1	few	TRBJ1-6	TGCAGTGCTAGGGCTTATAATTCACCCCTCCACTTT	CSARAYNSPLHF
-	TRBV16	few	TRBJ2-1	TGTGCCAGCAGCCAATCTGTAGTCGATGAGCAGTTCTTC	CASSQSVVDEQFF
TRBD2	TRBV7-2	many	TRBJ2-1	TGTGCCAGCAGCTTAGTAGCGGGAGGGTACAATGAGCAGTTCTTC	CASSLVAGGYNEQFF